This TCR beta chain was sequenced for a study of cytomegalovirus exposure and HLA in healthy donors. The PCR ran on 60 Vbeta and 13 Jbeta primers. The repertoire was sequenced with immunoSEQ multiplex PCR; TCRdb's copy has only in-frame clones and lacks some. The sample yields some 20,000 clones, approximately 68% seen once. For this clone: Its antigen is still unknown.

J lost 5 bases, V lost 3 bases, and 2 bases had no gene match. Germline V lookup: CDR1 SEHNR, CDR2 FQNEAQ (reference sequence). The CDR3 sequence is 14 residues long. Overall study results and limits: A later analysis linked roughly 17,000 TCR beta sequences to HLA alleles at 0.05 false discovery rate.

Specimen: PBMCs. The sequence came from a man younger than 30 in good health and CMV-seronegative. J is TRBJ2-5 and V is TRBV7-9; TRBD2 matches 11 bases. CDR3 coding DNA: TGTGCCAGCAGCTTGACTAGCGGGGTGGAGACCCAGTACTTC. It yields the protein CASSLTSGVETQYF.